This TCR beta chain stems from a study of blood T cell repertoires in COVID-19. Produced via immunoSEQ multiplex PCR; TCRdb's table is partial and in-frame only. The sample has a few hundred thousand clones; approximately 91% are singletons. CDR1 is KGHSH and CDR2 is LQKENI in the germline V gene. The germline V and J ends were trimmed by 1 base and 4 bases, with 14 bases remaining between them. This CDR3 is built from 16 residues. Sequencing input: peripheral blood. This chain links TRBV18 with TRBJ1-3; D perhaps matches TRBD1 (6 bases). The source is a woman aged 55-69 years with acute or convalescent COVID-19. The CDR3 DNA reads TGTGCCAGCTCACCACGGGACACCGCGCCCGGAAACACCATATATTTT. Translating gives CASSPRDTAPGNTIYF.